Below are 20 T cell receptor beta chains sequenced from a single sample in a study of T cell responses to AZD1222 COVID-19 vaccine. Measured with immunoSEQ multiplex PCR; TCRdb has only the in-frame clones, and not every one. The table records some 140,000 clones, roughly 90% of them present only once. Sequenced material: peripheral blood, taken on day 0 of AZD1222 vaccination. Source of these receptors: an adult in good health.

This clone was detected once. This chain links TRBV30 with TRBJ1-2; D perhaps matches TRBD1 (5 bases). The CDR3 runs 13 residues. V was trimmed by 2 bases and J by 3 bases, leaving 10 bases between them. Looked up from germline, CDR1 is GTSNPN and CDR2 is SVGIG (reference sequence). For the CDR3, the DNA is TGTGCCTGGAGTCGGGGGTTCGACTATGGCTACACCTTC. Its protein product is CAWSRGFDYGYTF.

This CDR3 reads CASSKDRDYGYTF. DNA for the CDR3: TGTGCCAGCAGTAAGGACAGGGACTATGGCTACACCTTC. The chain is built from TRBV6-5 and TRBJ1-2, with 8 bases lining up with TRBD1. Germline CDR1 and CDR2: MNHEY and SVGAGI. The V segment lost 5 bases and the J segment 3 bases; nucleotides outside the gene matches: 2. The CDR3 consists of 13 residues.

The J gene is TRBJ1-2, the V gene TRBV5-1; D perhaps matches TRBD1 (5 bases). Germline CDR1 SGHRS, CDR2 YFSETQ. V lost 4 bases, J lost 4 bases, and 8 bases lay in between. This CDR3 region has 12 residues. The CDR3 sequence: CASSPDSYGYTF. In DNA form, the CDR3 reads TGCGCCAGCAGCCCCGACAGCTATGGCTACACCTTC.

This clone has more than one count but fewer than ten. The V call is TRBV7-2, the J call TRBJ2-5; D is undetermined. The CDR3 runs 13 residues. V shed 1 base and J shed 5 bases, with 8 bases lying between them. The germline CDR1 and CDR2 sequences are SGHTA and FQGNSA. CDR3 amino acids: CASSLGHGETQYF. For the CDR3, the DNA is TGTGCCAGCAGCTTAGGCCACGGCGAGACCCAGTACTTC.

V and J are TRBV9 and TRBJ2-3, with D possibly called TRBD1 or TRBD2 (5 bases each). Germline CDR1 reads SGDLS; CDR2 reads YYNGEE. Trimming shortened V by 2 bases and J by 2 bases, and 18 bases separated the two germline ends. The CDR3 length is 17 residues. Here the CDR3 DNA reads TGTGCCAGCAGCGTCTCCGGGACCTACTCCTCCACAGATACGCAGTATTTT. Residues: CASSVSGTYSSTDTQYF.

J is TRBJ1-5 and V is TRBV4-3; D gene unclear. This CDR3 is 15 amino acids long. Between the trimmed V and J ends, which lost 3 bases and 7 bases, there was a span of 16 bases. CDR1 is LGHNA and CDR2 is YSLEER in the germline V gene. The CDR3 DNA reads TGCGCCAGCAGCCACAGACTGGGTGTATGGCAGCCCCAGCATTTT. Translating it yields CASSHRLGVWQPQHF.

This clone was picked up one time. The rearrangement joins TRBV27 to TRBJ2-5; 7 bases fit TRBD2. Germline CDR1 and CDR2: MNHEY and SMNVEV (reference sequence). This CDR3 contains 17 residues. Trimming at V came to 5 bases and at J to 5 bases, leaving 17 bases not matched to a gene. The CDR3 reads CASSTSWGRAGVETQYF. The CDR3 coding sequence is TGTGCCAGCAGTACTTCCTGGGGGAGGGCGGGGGTGGAGACCCAGTACTTC.

The chain recombines TRBV10-3 with TRBJ2-5; TRBD2 matches 9 bases. The V gene's germline CDR1 is ENHRY and CDR2 SYGVKD. The CDR3 is 14 amino acids. The junction had 7 bases not matched to a gene; V was cut back by 0 bases and J by 11 bases. CDR3 bases: TGTGCCATCAGTGAGTCGGTTAGCGGGAGAGGTCAGTACTTC. Translated, it gives CAISESVSGRGQYF.

The chain carries TRBV28 and TRBJ1-1, with D perhaps TRBD1 (6 bases). CDR1 is MDHEN, CDR2 SYDVKM, per germline. This CDR3 has 14 residues. Trimming took off 7 bases at V and 1 base at J, with 13 bases between the two ends. CDR3 loop: CASKRDTTNTEAFF. The CDR3 bases are TGTGCCAGCAAAAGGGACACAACGAACACTGAAGCTTTCTTT.

V and J are TRBV10-1 and TRBJ2-7; D is possibly TRBD2 (6 bases). The CDR3 extends over 15 amino acids. Trimming pared 6 bases from V and 1 base from J, leaving 16 bases between. Germline loops: CDR1 WNHNN, CDR2 SYGVQD (reference sequence). The CDR3 coding sequence is TGCGCCAGCAGAATTTCAGGGACTCCTTCCTACGAGCAGTACTTC. Translating it yields CASRISGTPSYEQYF.

There are many counts of this clone. The V gene is TRBV4-2, the J gene TRBJ2-5; 8 bases map to TRBD2. CDR3 size: 15 residues. CDR1 LGHNA and CDR2 YNFKEQ come from the germline V gene. The V segment lost 0 bases and the J segment 5 bases; nucleotides outside the gene matches: 5. This CDR3 reads CASSQERRGAETQYF. CDR3 coding DNA: TGTGCCAGCAGCCAAGAGAGGCGGGGGGCGGAGACCCAGTACTTC.

This rearrangement joins TRBV2 to TRBJ1-4; D is perhaps TRBD1 (6 bases). Germline V gives CDR1 SNHLY, CDR2 FYNNEI. The CDR3 runs to 15 residues. Trimming cost V 4 bases and J 7 bases, with 16 bases left between them. The CDR3 region has the DNA TGTGCCAGCAGTGGCCAGGGGTTTGGTCGTGAAAAACTGTTTTTT. It codes for CASSGQGFGREKLFF.

This clone was seen once. The chain recombines TRBV4-1 with TRBJ2-1, with 7 nucleotides matching TRBD2. V trimming: 1 base; J trimming: 8 bases; junction bases outside the gene matches: 14. The CDR3 contains 17 residues. The germline CDR1 and CDR2 sequences are MGHRA and YSYEKL. The CDR3 sequence is CASSQGLSGRANYEQFF. The CDR3 DNA follows: TGCGCCAGCAGCCAAGGTTTATCGGGGAGGGCCAACTATGAGCAGTTCTTC.

This sequence joins TRBV9 and TRBJ1-2; 7 nucleotides line up with TRBD1. After removal of 4 bases from V and 5 bases from J, the junction contained 17 bases not matched to a gene. This CDR3 has 17 residues. Germline V gives CDR1 SGDLS, CDR2 YYNGEE. The CDR3 loop reads CASSLTGNPQVRYGYTF. The CDR3 DNA sequence: TGTGCCAGCAGCTTGACAGGGAACCCTCAAGTCAGATATGGCTACACCTTC. Looking up the rest from reference TRBV9 and TRBJ1-2 gives the full variable domain: DSGVTQTPKHLITATGQRVTLRCSPRSGDLSVYWYQQSLDQGLQFLIQYYNGEERAKGNILERFSAQQFPDLHSELNLSSLELGDSALYFCASSLTGNPQVRYGYTFGSGTRLTVV.

This clone was picked up one time. The chain uses TRBV6-5 and TRBJ2-7, with 9 nucleotides matching TRBD1. This CDR3 is 14 amino acids long. The germline gives CDR1 MNHEY, CDR2 SVGAGI. V was clipped by 4 bases and J by 7 bases; unmatched bases: 8. CDR3 protein: CASSFTGQGVEQYF. CDR3 sequence (DNA): TGTGCCAGCAGTTTCACGGGACAGGGTGTAGAGCAGTACTTC.

V gene TRBV5-5 combines with J gene TRBJ2-7; D remains ambiguous. Germline loops: CDR1 SGHKS, CDR2 YYEKEE (reference sequence). This CDR3 comprises 14 residues. Between the trimmed V and J ends, which lost 4 bases and 3 bases, there was a span of 14 bases. CDR3 loop: CASSTSLGLYEQYF. DNA for the CDR3: TGTGCCAGCAGCACTTCCCTCGGGCTCTACGAGCAGTACTTC. Supplemented by reference TRBV5-5 and TRBJ2-7, the full variable domain reads DAGVTQSPTHLIKTRGQQVTLRCSPISGHKSVSWYQQVLGQGPQFIFQYYEKEERGRGNFPDRFSARQFPNYSSELNVNALLLGDSALYLCASSTSLGLYEQYFGPGTRLTVT.

A remark on this clone: At one end, the junction sequence differs from germline, possibly due to a read error. The chain joins TRBV11-3 to TRBJ2-3, with TRBD1 matching over 10 bases. In germline, CDR1 is SGHNT, CDR2 YENEEA. The CDR3 spans 15 residues. CDR3 nucleotide sequence: TGTGCCAGCAGCCTAGACAGGGGGCTCACAGATACGCAGTATTTT. It yields the protein CASSLDRGLTDTQYF.

The chain employs TRBV10-3 and TRBJ1-1; D is possibly TRBD1 (5 bases). The V gene lost 3 bases and the J gene lost 5 bases, with 10 bases spanning the gap. This CDR3 region has 13 residues. Germline V lookup: CDR1 ENHRY, CDR2 SYGVKD. The CDR3 loop is CAISDREGTEAFF. The CDR3 region has the DNA TGTGCCATCAGTGACAGAGAGGGGACTGAAGCTTTCTTT.

This chain joins TRBV5-6 and TRBJ1-6; no firm D call. The CDR3 totals 15 residues. Looked up from germline, CDR1 is SGHDT and CDR2 is YYEEEE. Trimming took off 0 bases at V and 2 bases at J, with 6 bases between the two ends. The DNA for the CDR3 is TGTGCCAGCAGCTTGGAATATACCTATAATTCACCCCTCCACTTT. It codes for CASSLEYTYNSPLHF.

This clone was observed a single time. The genes are TRBV11-2 and TRBJ1-1; 10 nucleotides align to TRBD1. V lost 3 bases to trimming and J lost 11 bases; unmatched junction nucleotides: 3. Germline-derived CDR1 and CDR2 are SGHAT and FQNNGV. This CDR3 contains 12 residues. In DNA, the CDR3 is TGTGCCAGCAGCTTTGACAGGGGGCTGGCTTTCTTT. Amino acid sequence: CASSFDRGLAFF.